This T cell receptor (beta chain) was observed in a study of blood T cell repertoires in COVID-19. Study context: Acute and convalescent COVID-19 samples came from the United States, Italy and Spain. PBMCs, B-cell-depleted T cells, or T cells were the source of the cDNA or gDNA that made up the material.

The germline gives CDR1 SGHRS, CDR2 YFSETQ. V lost 4 bases and J lost 6; bases outside the gene matches: 9. The CDR3 is made up of 14 amino acids. Study processing details: Amplification from reference gene primers served as the basis for estimated nucleated cell counts. Sequencing used immunoSEQ multiplex PCR; TCRdb keeps in-frame clones, though not all of them. The V and J calls and clone size come from that table; D and trimming were worked out from the DNA. The table lists around 88,000 clones, roughly 80% of them singletons. The source material was peripheral blood. The chain employs TRBV5-1 and TRBJ1-1; TRBD1 agrees at 7 bases. The TCR sequence derives from a woman older than 75 with acute or convalescent COVID-19. CDR3 in DNA: TGCGCCAGCAGCCTCACAGGGGCGGTGGCTGAAGCTTTCTTT. This sequence encodes CASSLTGAVAEAFF. Complete variable domain (other parts from reference TRBV5-1 and TRBJ1-1): KAGVTQTPRYLIKTRGQQVTLSCSPISGHRSVSWYQQTPGQGLQFLFEYFSETQRNKGNFPGRFSGRQFSNSRSEMNVSTLELGDSALYLCASSLTGAVAEAFFGQGTRLTVV.